These 5 T cell receptor beta chains originate from one sample sequenced in a study of T cells in Graves' hyperthyroidism and ophthalmopathy. RNA transcripts yielded amplified TCR beta CDR3 regions. Carried out on the TCR CDR3, a first-round RT-PCR used the HTBI primer set. TCRdb reanalysed the multiplex PCR reads using MiXCR and keeps one entry per CDR3 protein. The top ten hold nearly 8.5% of the sample, which has roughly 580,000 distinct CDR3 sequences, approximately 44% seen once. Source material: peripheral blood or thyroid tissue (not recorded which). The receptors derive from a woman between 18 and 30 years old with Graves' hyperthyroidism.

This clonotype occurred many times. The chain combines TRBV6-5 with TRBJ1-2; unclear D gene. Deletions cut 5 bases from V and 0 bases from J, with 4 bases between. This CDR3 has 12 residues. CDR1 MNHEY and CDR2 SVGAGI come from the germline V gene. The CDR3 DNA reads TGTGCCAGCAGTGTGGCTAACTATGGCTACACCTTC. This encodes CASSVANYGYTF.

This clonotype was observed a handful of times. The chain carries TRBV7-6 and TRBJ2-7; D gene unclear. Germline assignment: CDR1 SGHVS and CDR2 FNYEAQ. CDR3 size: 14 residues. Trimming cost V 5 bases and J 2 bases, with 13 bases left between them. As DNA, the CDR3 is TGTGCCAGCAGCATCCGACTGCCCCCCTACGAGCAGTACTTC. It codes for CASSIRLPPYEQYF.

Ten or more counts support this clonotype. The chain uses TRBV7-2 and TRBJ1-5; D is ambiguous. The CDR3 sequence is 13 residues long. Germline assignment: CDR1 SGHTA and CDR2 FQGNSA. V lost 1 base and J 10 bases, leaving 11 bases between the germline ends. The CDR3, as DNA: TGTGCCAGCAGCTTAGGATTTACTGGTCCCCAGCATTTT. Residues: CASSLGFTGPQHF.

This clonotype was counted a few times. This chain links TRBV9 with TRBJ1-1; 8 bases line up with TRBD1. Germline V lookup: CDR1 SGDLS, CDR2 YYNGEE. This CDR3 contains 15 residues. Trimming at V came to 3 bases and at J to 3 bases, leaving 7 bases not matched to a gene. In DNA, the CDR3 is TGTGCCAGCAGCGAAATGGGACAGGTTGACACTGAAGCTTTCTTT. Its protein product is CASSEMGQVDTEAFF.

This clonotype was detected many times. The chain joins TRBV6-9 to TRBJ1-1; 8 bases line up with TRBD1. This CDR3 contains 16 residues. Germline assignment: CDR1 MNHGY and CDR2 SVAAGI. V lost 0 bases to trimming and J lost 6 bases; unmatched junction nucleotides: 9. The CDR3 DNA reads TGTGCCAGCAGTTATTCGTGGACAGGGAGGGTCTCTGAAGCTTTCTTT. Translated, it gives CASSYSWTGRVSEAFF.